Listed here is a single TCR beta chain. Germline-derived CDR1 and CDR2 are MDHEN and SYDVKM. Deletions cut 3 bases from V and 6 bases from J, with 9 bases between. CDR3 length: 13 residues. The data were taken from a study of T cells in localized non-small cell lung cancer. Method: immunoSEQ multiplex PCR; TCRdb's copy keeps in-frame clones and lacks some. In the table there are approximately 150,000 clones, 80% to 90% of which are singletons. Material: peripheral blood, obtained before any cancer treatment. V usage is TRBV28 and J usage is TRBJ2-1; the D gene is possibly TRBD1 (5 bases). The sequence derives from a female donor aged 60 or older with stage I lung adenocarcinoma. Here the CDR3 DNA reads TGTGCCAGCAGTTTCGACAGAAGCAATGAGCAGTTCTTC. Translated: CASSFDRSNEQFF.